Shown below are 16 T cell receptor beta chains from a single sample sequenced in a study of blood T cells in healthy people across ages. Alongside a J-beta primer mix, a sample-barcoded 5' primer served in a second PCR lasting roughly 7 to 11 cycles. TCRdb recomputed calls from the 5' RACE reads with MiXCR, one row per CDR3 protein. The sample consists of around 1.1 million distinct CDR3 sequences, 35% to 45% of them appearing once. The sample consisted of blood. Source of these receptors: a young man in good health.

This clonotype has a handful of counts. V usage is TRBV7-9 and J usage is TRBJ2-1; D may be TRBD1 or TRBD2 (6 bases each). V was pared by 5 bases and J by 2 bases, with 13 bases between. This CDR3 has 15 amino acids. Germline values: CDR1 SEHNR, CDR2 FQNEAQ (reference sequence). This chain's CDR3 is CASSPQGRTYNEQFF. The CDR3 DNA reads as TGTGCCAGCAGCCCTCAGGGGAGGACCTACAATGAGCAGTTCTTC.

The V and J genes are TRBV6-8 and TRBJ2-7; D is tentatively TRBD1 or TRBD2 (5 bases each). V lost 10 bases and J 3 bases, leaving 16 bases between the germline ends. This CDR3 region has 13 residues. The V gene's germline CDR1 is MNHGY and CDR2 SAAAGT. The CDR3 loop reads CAIKRGPNYEQYF. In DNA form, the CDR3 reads TGTGCCATCAAACGGGGACCGAACTACGAGCAGTACTTC.

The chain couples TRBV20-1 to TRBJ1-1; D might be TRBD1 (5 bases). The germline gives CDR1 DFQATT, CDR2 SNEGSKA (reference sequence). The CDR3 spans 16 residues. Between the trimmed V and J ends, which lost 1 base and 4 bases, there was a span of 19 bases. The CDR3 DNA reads TGCAGTGCTAGAGGTCGGGTCACAGGTGAGAGCACTGAAGCTTTCTTT. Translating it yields CSARGRVTGESTEAFF.

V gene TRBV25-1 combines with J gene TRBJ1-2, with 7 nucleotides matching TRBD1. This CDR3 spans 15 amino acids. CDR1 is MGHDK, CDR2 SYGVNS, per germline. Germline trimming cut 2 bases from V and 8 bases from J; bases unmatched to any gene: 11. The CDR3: CASSELRDSEGGYTF. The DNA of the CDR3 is TGTGCCAGCAGTGAACTCCGGGACAGTGAAGGAGGCTACACCTTC.

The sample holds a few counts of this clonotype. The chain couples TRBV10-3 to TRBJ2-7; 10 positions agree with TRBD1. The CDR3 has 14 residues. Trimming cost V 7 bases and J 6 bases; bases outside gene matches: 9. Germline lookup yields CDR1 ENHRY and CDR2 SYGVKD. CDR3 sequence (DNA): TGTGCCATCACCCCAGGGGACAGGGGAAGCGAGCAGTACTTC. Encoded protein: CAITPGDRGSEQYF.

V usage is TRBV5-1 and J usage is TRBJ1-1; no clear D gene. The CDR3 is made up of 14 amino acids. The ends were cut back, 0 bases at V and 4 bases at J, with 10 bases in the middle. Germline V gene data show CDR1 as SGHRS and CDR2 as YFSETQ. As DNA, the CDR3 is TGCGCCAGCAGCTTGGGCCCAGCCCCCACTGAAGCTTTCTTT. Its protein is CASSLGPAPTEAFF. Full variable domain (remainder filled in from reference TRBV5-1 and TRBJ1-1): KAGVTQTPRYLIKTRGQQVTLSCSPISGHRSVSWYQQTPGQGLQFLFEYFSETQRNKGNFPGRFSGRQFSNSRSEMNVSTLELGDSALYLCASSLGPAPTEAFFGQGTRLTVV.

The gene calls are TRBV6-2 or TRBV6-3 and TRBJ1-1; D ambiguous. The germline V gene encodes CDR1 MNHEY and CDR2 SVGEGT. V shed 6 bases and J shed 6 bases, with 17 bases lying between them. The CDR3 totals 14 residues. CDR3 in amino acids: CASRMPPVLSEAFF. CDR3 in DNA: TGTGCCAGCAGGATGCCCCCTGTCCTCTCTGAAGCTTTCTTT.

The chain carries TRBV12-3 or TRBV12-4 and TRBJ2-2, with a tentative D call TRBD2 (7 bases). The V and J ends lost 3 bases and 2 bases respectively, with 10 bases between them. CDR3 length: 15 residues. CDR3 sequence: CASSFGGLNTGELFF. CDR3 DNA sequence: TGTGCCAGCAGTTTCGGGGGGCTCAACACCGGGGAGCTGTTTTTT.

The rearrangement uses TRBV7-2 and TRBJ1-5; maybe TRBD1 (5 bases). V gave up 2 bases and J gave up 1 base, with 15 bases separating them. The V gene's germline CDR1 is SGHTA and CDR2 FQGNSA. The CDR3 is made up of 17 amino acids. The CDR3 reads CASSLNPTGGSNQPQHF. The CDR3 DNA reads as TGTGCCAGCAGCTTAAACCCCACAGGAGGGAGCAATCAGCCCCAGCATTTT.

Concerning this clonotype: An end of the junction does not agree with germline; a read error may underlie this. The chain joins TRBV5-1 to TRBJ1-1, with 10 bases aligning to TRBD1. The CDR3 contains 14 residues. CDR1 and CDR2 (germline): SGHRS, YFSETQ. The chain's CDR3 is CASSAGTGDTEAFF. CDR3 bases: TGTGCCAGCAGCGCAGGGACAGGGGACACTGAAGCTTTCTTT.

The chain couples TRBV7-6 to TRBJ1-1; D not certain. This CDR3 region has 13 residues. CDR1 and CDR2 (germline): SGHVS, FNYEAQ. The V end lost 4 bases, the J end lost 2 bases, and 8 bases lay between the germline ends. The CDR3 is CASSSVANTEAFF. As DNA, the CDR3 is TGTGCCAGCAGCTCGGTCGCCAACACTGAAGCTTTCTTT. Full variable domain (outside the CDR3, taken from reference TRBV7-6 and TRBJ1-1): GAGVSQSPRYKVTKRGQDVALRCDPISGHVSLYWYRQALGQGPEFLTYFNYEAQQDKSGLPNDRFSAERPEGSISTLTIQRTEQRDSAMYRCASSSVANTEAFFGQGTRLTVV.

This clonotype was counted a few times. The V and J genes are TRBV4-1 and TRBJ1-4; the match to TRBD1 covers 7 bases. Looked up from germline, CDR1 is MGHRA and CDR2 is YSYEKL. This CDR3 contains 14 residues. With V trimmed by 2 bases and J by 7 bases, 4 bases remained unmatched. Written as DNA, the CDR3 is TGCGCCAGCAGCCAAACAGGGGTCCGTGAAAAACTGTTTTTT. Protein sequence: CASSQTGVREKLFF.

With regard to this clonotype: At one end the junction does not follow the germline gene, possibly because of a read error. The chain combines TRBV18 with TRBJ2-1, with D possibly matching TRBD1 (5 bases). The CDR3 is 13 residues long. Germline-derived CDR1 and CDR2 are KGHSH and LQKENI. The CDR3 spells CASAPGRDGEQFF. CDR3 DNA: TGTGCCAGCGCACCAGGCAGGGATGGTGAGCAGTTCTTC.

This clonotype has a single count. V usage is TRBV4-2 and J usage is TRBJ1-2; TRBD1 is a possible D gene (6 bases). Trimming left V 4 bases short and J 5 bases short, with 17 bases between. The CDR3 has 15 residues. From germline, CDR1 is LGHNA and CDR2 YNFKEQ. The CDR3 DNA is TGTGCCAGCAGCCCGGAAAAGGGGGGGCTTTATGGCTACACCTTC. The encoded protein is CASSPEKGGLYGYTF.

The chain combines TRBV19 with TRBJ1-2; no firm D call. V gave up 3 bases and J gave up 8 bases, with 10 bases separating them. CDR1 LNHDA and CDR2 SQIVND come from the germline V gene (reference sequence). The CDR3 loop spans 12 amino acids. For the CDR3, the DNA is TGTGCCAGTAGTATCGGGAGATCGGGCTACACCTTC. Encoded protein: CASSIGRSGYTF.

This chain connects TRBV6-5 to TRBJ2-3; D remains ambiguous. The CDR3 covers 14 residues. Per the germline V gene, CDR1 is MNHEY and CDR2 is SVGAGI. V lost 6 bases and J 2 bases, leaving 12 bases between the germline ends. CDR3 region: CASREPGNTDTQYF. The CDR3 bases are TGTGCCAGCAGAGAGCCGGGTAACACAGATACGCAGTATTTT.